What follows is one TCR beta chain and its context. It has no known antigen specificity. No quality values exist for individual bases; no much larger clone is one base distant. From cysteine to phenylalanine, the CDR3 is 17 amino acids long. Here the CDR3 DNA is all that survives: 51 bases in frame from base 1. To sequence the TCRbeta CDR3 region, genomic DNA was isolated from the sorted cells. The immunoSEQ Assay was used to sequence the TCRbeta CDR3 regions. The table comes from immuneACCESS by way of TCRdb, which keeps in-frame sequences with V and J called. Part of the clones is missing from these tables; in studies checked, under half for an unresolved V gene and the rest for unknown reasons. This sample has 65,000 to 80,000 clones in its table, and approximately 81% of those were observed once. The top ten constitute 2.1% of the sample. These data are taken from a study of OX40 agonist ivuxolimab in advanced cancers. For the wider study: Ivuxolimab was an agonistic, fully human IgG2 monoclonal antibody directed against OX40 (CD134), a costimulatory receptor. Partial responses were achieved by three dose-escalation patients, of whom one had hepatocellular carcinoma and two had cutaneous melanoma. Intravenous ivuxolimab was administered to patients every 2 weeks at six dose levels: 0.01, 0.1, 0.3, 1.5, 3 and 10 mg/kg. The paper covers the monotherapy dose-escalation part of the phase I ivuxolimab trial, which included N = 52 patients. In the dose-escalation cohort, approximately 80% of patients were male, and the mean age was approximately 60 years with a range of roughly 20 to 85. Patients were allowed to have had prior anti-PD-1, anti-PD-L1 or anti-CTLA-4 therapy, and roughly 40% of the dose-escalation patients had previously received checkpoint inhibitors. Of the roughly 51 dose-escalation patients, hepatocellular carcinoma was present in about 20, melanoma in approximately 15, renal cell carcinoma in 9 and head and neck cancer in 9. Peripheral TCRbeta sequencing aimed to test whether ivuxolimab altered TCR sequence diversity and caused clonal T-cell expansion.

The trial excluded patients who had a history of autoimmune disease or were on systemic immunosuppression. Peripheral blood for TCR sequencing was collected from all dose cohorts at baseline, on cycle 4 day 1, and on cycle 7 day 1. Samples were obtained from an open-label, multicenter, first-in-human phase I dose-escalation trial of ivuxolimab. The trial enrolled adults with locally advanced or metastatic head and neck squamous cell, hepatocellular, melanoma or renal cell carcinoma. Before TCR sequencing, CD4+ T cells and CD8+ T cells from peripheral blood were sorted into separate populations. General study outcomes and caveats: In the 0.1-3.0 mg/kg groups, partial responders were among the patients with the lowest normalized peripheral clonal expansion, particularly in CD8+ T cells. Low levels of normalized T-cell clonal expansion were also shown by some nonresponding patients. The antigen specificity of the clonally expanded peripheral T cells was not determined. After ivuxolimab, more expanded clones were found on average in CD8+ T cells than in CD4+ T cells. At doses of 0.1 to 3.0 mg/kg, clonal expansion of both CD4+ and CD8+ blood T cells was observed from baseline to week 6.

The rearranged segments are TRBV21-1 and TRBJ2-7; the table's D call of TRBD1 was not tested on the DNA. TRBV21-1 is termed a pseudogene. The sequence came from an adult with an advanced solid tumor such as melanoma, head and neck, liver or kidney cancer. The sample was CD4+ or CD8+ T cells sorted from blood, taken in a trial of the OX40 agonist ivuxolimab. The nucleotide sequence reads TGTGCCAGCAGCACTATAGAGACAGGGGTAAGCTCCTACGAGCAGTACTTC. Protein translation: CASSTIETGVSSYEQYF.